Here is one T cell receptor (beta chain) with its context. Trimming shortened V by 0 bases and J by 7 bases, and 12 bases separated the two germline ends. CDR1 MNHEY and CDR2 SVGAGI come from the germline V gene. This CDR3 region has 15 residues. The data were taken from a study of blood T cell repertoires in COVID-19. Study at large: PBMCs, B-cell-depleted T cells, or T cells provided the cDNA or gDNA that made up the material.

Original processing notes: Quantification of nucleated cells was approximated via reference gene primer amplification. Produced via immunoSEQ multiplex PCR; TCRdb's table is partial and in-frame only. D and trimming come from the DNA, and the V and J calls and clone size come from that table. The repertoire holds about 260,000 clones, with 85% to 90% as singletons. The V and J genes are TRBV6-5 and TRBJ1-4; maybe TRBD1 (5 bases). The sequenced material came from peripheral blood. The TCR originated in a woman aged 40 to 55 who had recovered from COVID-19. For the CDR3, the DNA is TGTGCCAGCAGTTACTCCCGGGGGAGAGGTGAAAAACTGTTTTTT. Translation: CASSYSRGRGEKLFF.